Listed below are T cell receptor beta chains from one sample, sequenced in a study of blood T cell repertoires in COVID-19. Method: immunoSEQ multiplex PCR; TCRdb's copy keeps in-frame clones and lacks some. The sample holds about 180,000 clones, 88% seen once. Sample: PBMCs or T cells enriched from blood (not recorded which). The origin of the receptors is a woman aged 18-30 years who had recovered from COVID-19. Each CDR3 is given with its conserved first and last residue. The order of the fields is D gene, clone size, J gene, V gene, CDR3 protein, CDR3 DNA. D genes are given only for firm matches. Size tells how often a clone was seen (once, few, many) or the class of an expanded clone, and some rows leave it out.

TRBD2,NA,TRBJ2-5,TRBV9,CASSVGGGGAGETQYF,TGTGCCAGCAGCGTAGGTGGCGGGGGGGCCGGAGAGACCCAGTACTTC
TRBD1,NA,TRBJ1-1,TRBV28,CASPPAGQPKNTEAFF,TGTGCCAGCCCACCCGCGGGACAGCCTAAGAACACTGAAGCTTTCTTT
TRBD1,few,TRBJ2-3,TRBV15,CATSRSQGAADTQYF,TGTGCCACCAGCAGGAGTCAGGGGGCAGCGGATACGCAGTATTTT
TRBD2,NA,TRBJ2-7,TRBV19,CASNKRENDEQYF,TGTGCCAGTAATAAGCGGGAAAACGACGAGCAGTACTTC
TRBD1,NA,TRBJ1-4,TRBV5-1,CASTTGTGNEKLFF,TGCGCCAGCACCACCGGGACAGGCAATGAAAAACTGTTTTTT
TRBD1,NA,TRBJ1-1,TRBV28,CASSLPGQGEAFF,TGTGCCAGCAGTTTGCCGGGACAGGGTGAAGCTTTCTTT
TRBD1,NA,TRBJ1-2,TRBV5-1,CASSQSPGQGGTYGYTF,TGCGCCAGCAGCCAAAGCCCCGGACAGGGCGGGACTTATGGCTACACCTTC
NA,NA,TRBJ2-7,TRBV12-3/TRBV12-4,CASSQGLWYEQYF,TGTGCCAGCAGCCAAGGACTATGGTACGAGCAGTACTTC
TRBD2,NA,TRBJ2-5,TRBV9,CASSVGVTSGGYQETQYF,TGTGCCAGCAGCGTAGGTGTAACTAGCGGGGGGTACCAAGAGACCCAGTACTTC
TRBD1,NA,TRBJ2-1,TRBV28,CASSLPDRGRILLSNEQFF,TGTGCCAGCAGCCTCCCGGACAGGGGGCGAATTCTACTCTCCAATGAGCAGTTCTTC
NA,few,TRBJ1-2,TRBV29-1,CSVGEGTNYGYTF,TGCAGCGTTGGCGAGGGAACAAACTATGGCTACACCTTC
TRBD1,NA,TRBJ1-2,TRBV2,CASRLGTGEGYGYTF,TGTGCCAGCAGACTTGGGACAGGGGAGGGCTATGGCTACACCTTC
TRBD2,once,TRBJ2-3,TRBV10-3,CAVEPQRGSTDTQYF,TGTGCCGTCGAGCCGCAGCGGGGAAGCACAGATACGCAGTATTTT
TRBD1,NA,TRBJ1-1,TRBV6-5,CASNTQGARDTEAFF,TGTGCCAGCAATACGCAGGGGGCCAGGGACACTGAAGCTTTCTTT
TRBD1,NA,TRBJ1-5,TRBV7-9,CASSVGQGPQPQHF,TGTGCCAGCAGCGTAGGACAGGGTCCTCAGCCCCAGCATTTT
TRBD1,NA,TRBJ1-1,TRBV7-9,CASSLRQGRMNTEAFF,TGTGCCAGCAGCCTTAGACAGGGGAGAATGAACACTGAAGCTTTCTTT
NA,NA,TRBJ1-2,TRBV20-1,CSASHTSTGLYGYTF,TGCAGTGCTAGTCACACAAGCACAGGCCTCTATGGCTACACCTTC
TRBD1,NA,TRBJ1-2,TRBV10-3,CAISESGTGDDGYTF,TGTGCCATCAGTGAGTCCGGGACAGGGGACGATGGCTACACCTTC
NA,NA,TRBJ1-6,TRBV19,CASNSRVGNSPLHF,TGTGCCAGTAATTCGAGGGTTGGCAATTCACCCCTCCACTTT
NA,NA,TRBJ2-1,TRBV19,CASTSASYNEQFF,TGTGCCAGTACTAGCGCATCCTACAATGAGCAGTTCTTC
NA,NA,TRBJ1-6,TRBV5-1,CASRLWAGGNSPLHF,TGCGCCAGCCGCTTGTGGGCGGGGGGTAATTCACCCCTCCACTTT
NA,NA,TRBJ2-2,TRBV2,CASSPQGPGELFF,TGTGCCAGCAGTCCACAGGGTCCCGGGGAGCTGTTTTTT
NA,NA,TRBJ2-2,TRBV12-3/TRBV12-4,CASLKTNTGELFF,TGTGCCAGCCTCAAAACTAACACCGGGGAGCTGTTTTTT
NA,NA,TRBJ2-1,TRBV6-4,CASSDSGGGHNEQFF,TGTGCCAGCAGTGACTCTGGCGGGGGCCACAATGAGCAGTTCTTC
TRBD1,NA,TRBJ1-1,TRBV6-2/TRBV6-3,CASSPDRGLETEAFF,TGTGCCAGCAGCCCTGACAGGGGGTTGGAAACTGAAGCTTTCTTT
NA,NA,TRBJ1-4,TRBV6-5,CASSREGGEEKLFF,TGTGCCAGCAGCCGGGAGGGGGGTGAAGAAAAACTGTTTTTT
NA,NA,TRBJ2-2,TRBV30,CANGSPGELFF,TGTGCTAACGGGAGTCCCGGGGAGCTGTTTTTT
NA,NA,TRBJ2-7,TRBV27,CASSFSGDSYEQYF,TGTGCCAGCAGTTTCTCAGGGGACTCCTACGAGCAGTACTTC
TRBD1,NA,TRBJ2-1,TRBV4-3,CASSQTPQGDEQFF,TGCGCCAGCAGCCAAACCCCGCAGGGGGATGAGCAGTTCTTC
NA,NA,TRBJ2-2,TRBV24-1,CATSKSGANTGELFF,TGTGCCACCAGTAAATCAGGGGCGAACACCGGGGAGCTGTTTTTT
TRBD1,few,TRBJ1-5,TRBV18,CASSPQGQASGQPQHF,TGTGCCAGCTCACCACAGGGACAGGCGAGTGGGCAGCCCCAGCATTTT
NA,few,TRBJ2-2,TRBV7-3,CASSPTLGAHTGELFF,TGTGCCAGCAGCCCCACGCTTGGGGCCCACACCGGGGAGCTGTTTTTT
NA,NA,TRBJ2-3,TRBV5-1,CASSLVGRSTDTQYF,TGCGCCAGCAGCTTGGTCGGCAGGAGCACAGATACGCAGTATTTT
TRBD2,NA,TRBJ2-1,TRBV6-5,CASMASGRDEQFF,TGTGCCAGCATGGCTAGCGGGAGGGATGAGCAGTTCTTC
TRBD1,NA,TRBJ1-3,TRBV2,CASSPGQGARSGNTIYF,TGTGCCAGCAGTCCGGGACAGGGGGCCCGCTCTGGAAACACCATATATTTT
NA,NA,TRBJ2-3,TRBV13,CASSGAGTQYF,TGTGCCAGCAGCGGCGCGGGTACGCAGTATTTT
TRBD1,NA,TRBJ2-1,TRBV6-1,CASSAFLGQGRNEQFF,TGTGCCAGCAGTGCCTTTTTGGGACAGGGTAGAAATGAGCAGTTCTTC
NA,NA,TRBJ2-1,TRBV28,CASSQGLLSSYNEQFF,TGTGCCAGCAGTCAAGGACTCCTGAGCTCCTACAATGAGCAGTTCTTC
NA,NA,TRBJ2-6,TRBV28,CASGPDSAGANVLTF,TGTGCCAGCGGCCCGGACAGTGCTGGGGCCAACGTCCTGACTTTC
NA,NA,TRBJ1-1,TRBV11-2,CASSVRGTEAFF,TGTGCCAGCAGCGTTAGGGGAACTGAAGCTTTCTTT
NA,NA,TRBJ1-1,TRBV24-1,CATSESGPEGTEAFF,TGTGCCACCAGTGAATCCGGGCCAGAGGGCACTGAAGCTTTCTTT
TRBD1,NA,TRBJ1-3,TRBV2,CASSLDRAGNTIYF,TGTGCCAGCAGCCTGGACAGGGCTGGAAACACCATATATTTT
TRBD1,NA,TRBJ1-5,TRBV7-2,CASSPRTGAEPQHF,TGTGCCAGCAGCCCTCGGACAGGGGCCGAGCCCCAGCATTTT
NA,few,TRBJ1-2,TRBV6-5,CASRPDSLYGYTF,TGTGCCAGCAGACCGGACAGTCTCTATGGCTACACCTTC
NA,NA,TRBJ2-2,TRBV18,CASSPIKIGDRGGTGELFF,TGTGCCAGCTCACCCATCAAAATCGGCGACCGGGGAGGCACCGGGGAGCTGTTTTTT
TRBD1,NA,TRBJ2-7,TRBV6-1,CASSDQDRDYEQYF,TGTGCCAGCAGTGACCAGGACAGGGACTACGAGCAGTACTTC
NA,NA,TRBJ2-5,TRBV28,CASSLAEVQETQYF,TGTGCCAGCAGTTTAGCGGAGGTTCAAGAGACCCAGTACTTC
TRBD1,NA,TRBJ1-6,TRBV7-2,CASSLGYQGDSPLHF,TGTGCCAGCAGCTTAGGATACCAGGGGGATTCACCCCTCCACTTT
NA,NA,TRBJ1-6,TRBV6-5,CASTRRFYNSPLHF,TGTGCCAGCACTAGGCGCTTCTATAATTCACCCCTCCACTTT
TRBD1,NA,TRBJ1-3,TRBV9,CASSPTGGLSSGSGNTIYF,TGTGCCAGCAGCCCGACAGGGGGCCTTTCGTCCGGCTCTGGAAACACCATATATTTT
TRBD1,NA,TRBJ2-5,TRBV7-7,CASSPRDSQETQYF,TGTGCTAGCAGCCCTCGGGACAGCCAAGAGACCCAGTACTTC
NA,NA,TRBJ1-1,TRBV11-2,CASSLRSAGGVMNTEAFF,TGTGCCAGCAGCTTGAGGTCTGCGGGGGGTGTTATGAACACTGAAGCTTTCTTT
TRBD1,NA,TRBJ1-4,TRBV28,CASRRDSELFF,TGTGCCAGCCGCCGGGACAGCGAACTGTTTTTT
NA,NA,TRBJ1-5,TRBV20-1,CSARGEEAQHF,TGCAGTGCTAGAGGCGAGGAGGCCCAGCATTTT
NA,once,TRBJ1-5,TRBV28,CASSLLAGDSQPQHF,TGTGCCAGCAGTTTATTGGCAGGGGATAGTCAGCCCCAGCATTTT
NA,NA,TRBJ2-7,TRBV2,CATTAPGQRYEQYF,TGTGCCACTACCGCCCCGGGACAACGGTACGAGCAGTACTTC
TRBD1,NA,TRBJ1-2,TRBV5-6,CASSFGQGGGYTF,TGTGCCAGCAGCTTCGGACAGGGAGGAGGCTACACCTTC
NA,NA,TRBJ2-5,TRBV20-1,CSAGGQETQYF,TGCAGTGCGGGGGGACAAGAGACCCAGTACTTC
TRBD2,NA,TRBJ2-3,TRBV9,CASSVGVAGGPTDTQYF,TGTGCCAGCAGCGTAGGGGTAGCGGGGGGGCCGACAGATACGCAGTATTTT